This T cell receptor (beta chain) is drawn from a study of cytomegalovirus exposure and HLA in healthy donors. Study-wide results and caveats: Cytomegalovirus status was reportedly diagnosed by the classifier with high specificity and sensitivity. A few CMV-associated chains proved CMV antigen-specific in vitro. TCR beta chains numbering under 200 were designated cytomegalovirus-associated.

This CDR3 region has 14 residues. Germline V lookup: CDR1 MNHEY, CDR2 SMNVEV (reference sequence). The V gene end was trimmed by 6 bases and the J gene end by 4 bases; junction bases not matched to a gene: 6. A word on this clone: Its antigen remains unknown.

Data came from immunoSEQ multiplex PCR; TCRdb stores just in-frame clones and leaves some out. The sample has about 240,000 clones; approximately 83% are singletons. V gene TRBV27 combines with J gene TRBJ1-5, with TRBD1 identical over 7 bases. The sequence came from a woman aged 25 to 39 in good health and CMV-seropositive. Sequencing was done on a sample of PBMCs. The CDR3 DNA reads as TGTGCCAGCAGGCCAGGGACAGAAAATCAGCCCCAGCATTTT. Translated, it gives CASRPGTENQPQHF.